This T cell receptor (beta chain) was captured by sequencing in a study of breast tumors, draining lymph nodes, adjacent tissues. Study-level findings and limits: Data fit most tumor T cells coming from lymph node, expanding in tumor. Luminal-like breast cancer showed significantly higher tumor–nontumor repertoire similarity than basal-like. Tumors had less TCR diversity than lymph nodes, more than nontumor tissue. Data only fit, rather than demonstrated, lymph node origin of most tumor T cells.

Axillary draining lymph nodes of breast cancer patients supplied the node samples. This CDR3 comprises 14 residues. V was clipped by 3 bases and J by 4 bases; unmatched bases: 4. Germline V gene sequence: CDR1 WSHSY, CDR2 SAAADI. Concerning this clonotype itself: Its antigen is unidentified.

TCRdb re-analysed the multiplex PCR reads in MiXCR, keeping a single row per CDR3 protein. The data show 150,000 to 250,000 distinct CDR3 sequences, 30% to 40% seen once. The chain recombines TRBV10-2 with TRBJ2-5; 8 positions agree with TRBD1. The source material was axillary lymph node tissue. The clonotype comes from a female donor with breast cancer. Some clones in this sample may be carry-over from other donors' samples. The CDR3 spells CASSDSGGPETQYF. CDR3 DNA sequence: TGCGCCAGCAGTGATTCAGGGGGCCCAGAGACCCAGTACTTC.